The 8 T cell receptor beta chains below come from one sample, sequenced in a study of cytomegalovirus exposure and HLA in healthy donors. PCR primers comprised 60 Vbeta and 13 Jbeta primers. The method was immunoSEQ multiplex PCR; TCRdb's version includes in-frame clones alone and lacks a portion of them. Among approximately 150,000 clones listed, about 69% were seen once. The sequencing sample was made of PBMCs. The receptors come from a human donor in good health.

J is TRBJ2-2 and V is TRBV9; a weak D match, TRBD2 (6 bases). V was shortened by 3 bases and J by 4 bases, with 13 bases between the two germline ends. CDR1 and CDR2 from the germline V gene are SGDLS and YYNGEE. The CDR3 runs to 15 residues. The CDR3 here is CASSGGLQSTGELFF. DNA for the CDR3: TGTGCCAGCAGCGGGGGACTCCAATCCACCGGGGAGCTGTTTTTT.

The chain employs TRBV4-2 and TRBJ2-3, with TRBD2 matching 13 bases. This CDR3 is 17 amino acids long. Germline loops: CDR1 LGHNA, CDR2 YNFKEQ. V was clipped by 4 bases and J by 0 bases; unmatched bases: 4. CDR3 amino acids: CASSPRLAGGSTDTQYF. The DNA for the CDR3 is TGTGCCAGCAGCCCAAGACTAGCGGGGGGAAGCACAGATACGCAGTATTTT.

The chain couples TRBV9 to TRBJ2-2; 8 bases agree with TRBD2. The V gene's germline CDR1 is SGDLS and CDR2 YYNGEE. The length of the CDR3 is 16 residues. The J segment lost 0 bases and the V segment lost 3 bases, leaving 4 bases of the junction unmatched. CDR3 loop: CASSARRGANTGELFF. In DNA form, the CDR3 reads TGTGCCAGCAGCGCCAGGCGGGGGGCGAACACCGGGGAGCTGTTTTTT.

The chain combines TRBV4-1 with TRBJ2-2; 8 nucleotides align to TRBD1. There are 17 residues in the CDR3. J gave up 4 bases and V 4 bases, and 11 bases lay outside the gene matches. CDR1 is MGHRA, CDR2 YSYEKL, per germline. CDR3 loop: CASSLRDRPSPTGELFF. CDR3 DNA sequence: TGCGCCAGCAGCCTCCGGGACAGGCCCTCCCCCACCGGGGAGCTGTTTTTT.

The chain joins TRBV6-4 to TRBJ2-7; TRBD2 is a possible D gene (7 bases). Germline loops: CDR1 MRHNA, CDR2 SNTAGT. V lost 2 bases, J lost 7 bases, and 21 bases lay in between. This CDR3 is 16 amino acids long. DNA for the CDR3: TGTGCCAGCAGTGACAGTGCGGGGGCCTTCCCGATGGAGCAGTACTTC. It specifies CASSDSAGAFPMEQYF.

This clone was recorded a few times. The CDR3 coding sequence is TGTGCTAGTGGGGGAGAGTACAATGAGCAGTTCTTC. It codes for CASGGEYNEQFF. This chain connects TRBV12-5 to TRBJ2-1, with D maybe TRBD2 (5 bases). V gave up 6 bases and J gave up 4 bases, with 7 bases separating them. The CDR3 covers 12 residues. From germline, CDR1 is LGHNT and CDR2 FRNRAP.

V gene TRBV7-3 combines with J gene TRBJ1-6; the match to TRBD1 covers 7 bases. The length of the CDR3 is 16 residues. CDR1 SGHTA and CDR2 FQGTGA come from the germline V gene. V lost 5 bases to trimming and J lost 0 bases; unmatched junction nucleotides: 4. The CDR3 spells CASSPTGDSYNSPLHF. CDR3 DNA sequence: TGTGCCAGCAGCCCCACAGGGGACTCCTATAATTCACCCCTCCACTTT.

This sequence joins TRBV19 and TRBJ2-7, with D maybe TRBD1 (6 bases). V shed 5 bases and J shed 3 bases, with 14 bases lying between them. The CDR3 is 14 amino acids. In germline, CDR1 is LNHDA, CDR2 SQIVND (reference sequence). The CDR3 nucleotides read TGTGCCAGTAGTTCTAACCCACAGGGCTACGAGCAGTACTTC. It is translated as CASSSNPQGYEQYF.